Listed here are 10 T cell receptor beta chains from one sample, sequenced in a study of identical twins. TCRdb re-called the 5' RACE reads through MiXCR, storing one row per CDR3 protein. This table holds roughly 280,000 distinct CDR3 sequences, just under 9.5% found once. These same records also appear under a second study, on yellow fever vaccine responses in identical twins.

The sequencing input was CD8+ T cells sorted from blood. These receptors all stem from a young woman in good health.

The chain couples TRBV6-1 to TRBJ1-5; 7 nucleotides agree with TRBD1. The ends lost 6 bases at V and 3 bases at J; junction bases unmatched: 5. Germline CDR1 reads MNHNS; CDR2 reads SASEGT. This CDR3 has 14 residues. The CDR3 DNA reads as TGTGCCAGCAGGCGACAGGGTAACAATCAGCCCCAGCATTTT. Translated: CASRRQGNNQPQHF.

There are a few counts of this clonotype. The chain links TRBV11-2 to TRBJ2-7; 10 nucleotides line up with TRBD1. Germline CDR1 reads SGHAT; CDR2 reads FQNNGV. The CDR3 is made up of 15 amino acids. The V and J ends lost 1 base and 7 bases, in that order; junction bases with no gene match: 7. CDR3 sequence: CASSLGRGQGREQYF. The DNA of the CDR3 is TGTGCCAGCAGCTTAGGCAGGGGACAGGGGCGTGAGCAGTACTTC.

This clonotype was seen only a few times. The rearrangement uses TRBV20-1 and TRBJ2-1, with 11 bases identical to TRBD2. This CDR3 is built from 18 residues. Germline V gene sequence: CDR1 DFQATT, CDR2 SNEGSKA (reference sequence). The junction had 12 bases not matched to a gene; V was cut back by 0 bases and J by 5 bases. This CDR3 reads CSARDLGPTSGTNNEQFF. The CDR3 DNA reads as TGCAGTGCTAGAGATTTGGGGCCGACTAGCGGGACTAACAATGAGCAGTTCTTC.

This clonotype was counted many times. The V and J genes are TRBV2 and TRBJ1-5; D gene ambiguous. The CDR3 sequence is 15 residues long. Germline values: CDR1 SNHLY, CDR2 FYNNEI. V gave up 3 bases and J gave up 1 base, with 10 bases separating them. The CDR3 region is CASSEEVMSNQPQHF. CDR3 sequence (DNA): TGTGCCAGCAGTGAGGAGGTTATGAGCAATCAGCCCCAGCATTTT.

This chain connects TRBV4-2 to TRBJ2-5; D possibly corresponds to TRBD2 (7 bases). The CDR3 has 17 residues. CDR1 LGHNA and CDR2 YNFKEQ come from the germline V gene. V was clipped by 2 bases and J by 2 bases, with 18 bases between them. As DNA, the CDR3 is TGTGCCAGCAGCCAACTCGGCGGGGGCCCGCCTCAAGAGACCCAGTACTTC. Its protein product is CASSQLGGGPPQETQYF.

The chain uses TRBV6-5 and TRBJ2-3, with TRBD2 matching over 7 bases. CDR1 is MNHEY and CDR2 is SVGAGI in the germline V gene. The CDR3 contains 17 residues. V gave up 0 bases and J gave up 2 bases; unmatched junction bases: 8. CDR3 coding DNA: TGTGCCAGCAGTTACTCAGTCCTAGCGGACCACACAGATACGCAGTATTTT. Translated: CASSYSVLADHTDTQYF.

This clonotype appeared many times. The genes are TRBV3-1 and TRBJ2-1, with 7 bases identical to TRBD1. The CDR3 spans 16 residues. Germline CDR1 and CDR2: LGHDT and YNNKEL (reference sequence). V lost 6 bases and J lost 2; bases outside the gene matches: 10. CDR3 DNA: TGTGCCAGCAGTCGTGTCGGACAGGTGACCTACAATGAGCAGTTCTTC. It is translated as CASSRVGQVTYNEQFF.

This clonotype occurred a few times. The gene calls are TRBV5-1 and TRBJ2-1; 13 bases align to TRBD2. Germline CDR1 is SGHRS and CDR2 is YFSETQ. V lost 4 bases, J lost 8 bases, and 6 bases stayed unmatched. The CDR3 has 15 residues. The DNA for the CDR3 is TGCGCCAGCAGCCCGGGGACTAGCGGGGCCGATGAGCAGTTCTTC. Amino acid sequence: CASSPGTSGADEQFF. Full variable domain (remainder filled in from reference TRBV5-1 and TRBJ2-1): KAGVTQTPRYLIKTRGQQVTLSCSPISGHRSVSWYQQTPGQGLQFLFEYFSETQRNKGNFPGRFSGRQFSNSRSEMNVSTLELGDSALYLCASSPGTSGADEQFFGPGTRLTVL.

The rearrangement uses TRBV7-3 and TRBJ2-1, with 10 bases that match TRBD2. Trimming removed 5 bases from V and 4 bases from J; junction bases left unmatched: 5. The germline V gene has CDR1 SGHTA and CDR2 FQGTGA. The CDR3 has 15 residues. The CDR3 spells CASSPAGGTYNEQFF. DNA for the CDR3: TGTGCCAGCAGCCCAGCGGGGGGGACGTACAATGAGCAGTTCTTC.

There are many counts of this clonotype. The chain uses TRBV5-6 and TRBJ2-7; D remains ambiguous. Germline V gene lookup returns CDR1 SGHDT and CDR2 YYEEEE. V lost 0 bases, J lost 0 bases, and 7 bases lay in between. The length of the CDR3 is 14 residues. Written as DNA, the CDR3 is TGTGCCAGCAGCTTGGCCGGAGTCTCCTACGAGCAGTACTTC. Translated, it gives CASSLAGVSYEQYF.